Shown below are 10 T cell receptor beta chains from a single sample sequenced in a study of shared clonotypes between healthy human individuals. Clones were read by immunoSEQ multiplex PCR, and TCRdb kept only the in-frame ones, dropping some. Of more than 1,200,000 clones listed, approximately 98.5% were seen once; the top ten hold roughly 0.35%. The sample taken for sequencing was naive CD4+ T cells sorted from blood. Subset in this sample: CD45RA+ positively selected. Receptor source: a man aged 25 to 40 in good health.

The CDR3 sequence is CASSARTRTFSYNEQFF. The CDR3 DNA reads as TGTGCCAGCAGTGCCCGGACTCGTACTTTCTCCTACAATGAGCAGTTCTTC. The V and J genes are TRBV6-1 and TRBJ2-1, with D possibly TRBD2 on 5 matching bases. The length of the CDR3 is 17 residues. CDR1 MNHNS and CDR2 SASEGT come from the germline V gene. Trimming removed 4 bases at V and 0 bases at J, with 16 bases between.

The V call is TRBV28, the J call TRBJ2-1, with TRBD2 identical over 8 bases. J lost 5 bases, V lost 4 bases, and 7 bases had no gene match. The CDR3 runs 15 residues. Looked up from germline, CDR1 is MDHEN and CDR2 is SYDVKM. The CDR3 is CASSSAGEGDNEQFF. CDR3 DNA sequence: TGTGCCAGCAGTTCAGCGGGAGAGGGGGACAATGAGCAGTTCTTC.

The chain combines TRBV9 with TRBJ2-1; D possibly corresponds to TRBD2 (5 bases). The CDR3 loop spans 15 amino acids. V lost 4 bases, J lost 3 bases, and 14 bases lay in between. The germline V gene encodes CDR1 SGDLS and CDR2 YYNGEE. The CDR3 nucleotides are TGTGCCAGCAGCCCCCTCGGGATGGACTACAATGAGCAGTTCTTC. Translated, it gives CASSPLGMDYNEQFF.

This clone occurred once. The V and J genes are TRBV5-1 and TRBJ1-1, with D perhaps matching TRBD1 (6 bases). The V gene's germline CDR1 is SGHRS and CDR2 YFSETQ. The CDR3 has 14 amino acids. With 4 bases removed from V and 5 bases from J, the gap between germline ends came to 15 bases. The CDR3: CASSPFQQGTEAFF. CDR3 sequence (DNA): TGCGCCAGCAGCCCCTTCCAACAGGGAACTGAAGCTTTCTTT.

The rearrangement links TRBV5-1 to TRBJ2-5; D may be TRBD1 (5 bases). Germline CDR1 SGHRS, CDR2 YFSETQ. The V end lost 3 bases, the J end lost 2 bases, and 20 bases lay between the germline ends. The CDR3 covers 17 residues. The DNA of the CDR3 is TGCGCCAGCAGCTACCCGCCCAAAAAGGCAGGGCAAGAGACCCAGTACTTC. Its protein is CASSYPPKKAGQETQYF.

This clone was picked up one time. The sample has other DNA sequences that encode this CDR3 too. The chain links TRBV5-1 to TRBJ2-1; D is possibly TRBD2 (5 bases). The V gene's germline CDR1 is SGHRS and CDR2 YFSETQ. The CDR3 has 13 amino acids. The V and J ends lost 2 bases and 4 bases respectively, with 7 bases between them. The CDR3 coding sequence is TGCGCCAGCAGCTTAGGAGGATACAATGAGCAGTTCTTC. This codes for CASSLGGYNEQFF. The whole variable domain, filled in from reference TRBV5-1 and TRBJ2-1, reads KAGVTQTPRYLIKTRGQQVTLSCSPISGHRSVSWYQQTPGQGLQFLFEYFSETQRNKGNFPGRFSGRQFSNSRSEMNVSTLELGDSALYLCASSLGGYNEQFFGPGTRLTVL.

The CDR3 region is CASSPRAGAGYEQYF. In DNA, the CDR3 is TGTGCCAGCAGCCCTAGGGCGGGAGCGGGGTACGAGCAGTACTTC. V usage is TRBV9 and J usage is TRBJ2-7; 7 bases match TRBD2. V trimming: 4 bases; J trimming: 4 bases; junction bases outside the gene matches: 11. Per the germline V gene, CDR1 is SGDLS and CDR2 is YYNGEE. The CDR3 is 15 residues long.

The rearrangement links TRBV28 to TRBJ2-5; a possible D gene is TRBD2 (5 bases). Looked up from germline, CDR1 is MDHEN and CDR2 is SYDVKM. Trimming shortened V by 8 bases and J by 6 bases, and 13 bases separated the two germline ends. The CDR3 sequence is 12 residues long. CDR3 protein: CASGGFKKTQYF. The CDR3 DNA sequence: TGTGCCAGCGGCGGGTTCAAGAAGACCCAGTACTTC.

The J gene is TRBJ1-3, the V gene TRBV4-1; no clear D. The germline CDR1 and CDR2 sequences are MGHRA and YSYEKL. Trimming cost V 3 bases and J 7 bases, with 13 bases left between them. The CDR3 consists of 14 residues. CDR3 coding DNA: TGCGCCAGCAGCCACACCCCCTTGGGGAACACCATATATTTT. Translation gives CASSHTPLGNTIYF.

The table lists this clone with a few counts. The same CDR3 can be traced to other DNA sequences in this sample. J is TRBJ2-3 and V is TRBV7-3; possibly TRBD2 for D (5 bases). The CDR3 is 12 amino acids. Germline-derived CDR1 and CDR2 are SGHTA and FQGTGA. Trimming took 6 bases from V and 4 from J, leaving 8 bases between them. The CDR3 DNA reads TGTGCCAGCAGTTCCGGGGCAGATACGCAGTATTTT. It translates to CASSSGADTQYF.